This T cell receptor (beta chain) was captured in a study of blood T cell repertoires in COVID-19. Germline V CDR1 and CDR2: SNHLY, FYNNEI. The CDR3 covers 11 residues. The V end lost 7 bases, the J end lost 4 bases, and 7 bases lay between the germline ends. Those enrolled in Seattle joined during active infection and were followed longitudinally afterward. Per the original data handling: Reference gene primers were amplified, and this amplification served to estimate nucleated cell counts. Produced via immunoSEQ multiplex PCR; TCRdb's table is partial and in-frame only. D and trimming were read from the DNA, whereas the V and J calls and clone size are those reported in that table. Of 15,000 to 20,000 clones in the sample, about 89% are singletons; the top ten hold 30% to 35%.

This clonotype was obtained from a woman aged 80 or older with COVID-19, enrolled during active disease. V usage is TRBV2 and J usage is TRBJ1-1, with D hard to call. Sample: peripheral blood. CDR3 sequence: CASTYSTEAFF. As DNA, the CDR3 is TGTGCCAGCACTTACAGCACTGAAGCTTTCTTT. Full variable domain (remainder filled in from reference TRBV2 and TRBJ1-1): EPEVTQTPSHQVTQMGQEVILRCVPISNHLYFYWYRQILGQKVEFLVSFYNNEISEKSEIFDDQFSVERPDGSNFTLKIRSTKLEDSAMYFCASTYSTEAFFGQGTRLTVV.